This T cell receptor (beta chain) came from a study of molecular identifiers for immune sequencing clone quantification. Germline values: CDR1 SGHAT, CDR2 FQDESV (reference sequence). The CDR3 runs 17 residues. V was trimmed by 0 bases and J by 0 bases, leaving 15 bases between them. TCRdb reanalysed the PCR reads using MiXCR and keeps one entry per CDR3 protein. Of roughly 10,000 distinct CDR3 sequences in the sample, roughly 19% are singletons; the top ten hold approximately 2.1%. This clonotype came up many times. This sequence joins TRBV11-1 and TRBJ2-7; perhaps TRBD2 as D (5 bases). The clonotype originates from a human donor in good health. Some libraries in this study had Jurkat cell RNA spiked in. Sample: naive CD8+ T cells from blood, with Jurkat cell RNA spiked in. Subset denoted: FACS-sorted CD8+CD4-CCR7+CD45RA+ naive T cells. The CDR3 here is CASSLALVAGGSYEQYF. CDR3 DNA sequence: TGTGCCAGCAGCTTAGCGTTGGTAGCTGGAGGCTCCTACGAGCAGTACTTC.